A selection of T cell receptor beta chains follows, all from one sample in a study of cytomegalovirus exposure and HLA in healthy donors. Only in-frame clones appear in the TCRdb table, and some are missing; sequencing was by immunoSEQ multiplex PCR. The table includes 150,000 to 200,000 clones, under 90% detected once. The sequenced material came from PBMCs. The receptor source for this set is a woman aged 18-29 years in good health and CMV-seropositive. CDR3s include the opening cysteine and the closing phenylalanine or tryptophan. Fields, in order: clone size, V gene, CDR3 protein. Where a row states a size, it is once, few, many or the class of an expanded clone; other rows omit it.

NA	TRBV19	CASSPGVEFRELFF
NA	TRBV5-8	CASSFLGWAPNEKLFF
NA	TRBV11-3	CASSLTGGITEAFF
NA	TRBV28	CASREGLSMNTEAFF
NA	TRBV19	CASSIDQGSNQPQHF
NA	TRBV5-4	CASSFGGNTEAFF
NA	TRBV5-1	CASSAGTGVNEQYF
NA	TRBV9	CASSEWDRGSYNEQFF
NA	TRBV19	CASSAPRTGTGYTF
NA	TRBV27	CASSLQGNEQYF
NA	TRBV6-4	CASSEEGGRGQPQHF
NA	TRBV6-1	CASSEAIPGLAGGTGETQYF
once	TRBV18	CASSPIRAQETQYF
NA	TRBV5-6	CASSSGGRSTDTQYF
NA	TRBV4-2	CASSQAYSGYTF
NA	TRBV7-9	CASSPLSDTQYF
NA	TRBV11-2	CASSPKILAGGKDTQYF
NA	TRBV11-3	CASSPGGGDTEAFF
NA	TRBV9	CASSVSGSENQPQHF
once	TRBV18	CASSSQGANGEQYF
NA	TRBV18	CASSLGAESEAFF
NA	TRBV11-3	CASSPWAGGTEAFF
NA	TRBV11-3	CASSLVRGAPGANVLTF
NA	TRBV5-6	CASSLTRVADTEAFF
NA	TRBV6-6	CASSYSGARTGTQYF
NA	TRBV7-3	CASSQRTGNTEAFF
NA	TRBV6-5	CASSYGQPALSYEQYF
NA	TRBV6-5	CASRSEITGHGYTF
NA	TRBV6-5	CASSYPQGNHNEQFF
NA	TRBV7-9	CASSRTGDGNQPQHF
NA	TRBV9	CASSVMALAGVRRENEQFF
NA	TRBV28	CASRPDRRQAFF